The source of this T cell receptor beta chain is a study of vaccination and CD4 T cells after COVID-19. Whole-study context: SARS-CoV-2, HCoV-NL63, HCoV-OC43 and HCoV-229E supplied the overlapping spike peptides used to stimulate cells. Either a CEFX pool, an HIV-1 Nef pool, or no peptide was added to control cultures.

The Oncomine TCR Beta short-read assay was applied to DNA of cultured CD4+ T cells. TCRdb re-derived calls from the PCR reads in MiXCR, one entry per CDR3 protein. The table lists 4,000 to 6,500 distinct CDR3 sequences, roughly 45% of them singletons. Treatment described: roughly ten-day PBMC culture with coronavirus spike peptide pools or control peptides (ViraFEST assay). As for this clonotype: The antigen remains unidentified.

The CDR3 runs to 12 residues. Germline CDR1 MNHEY, CDR2 SMNVEV (reference sequence). V is TRBV27 and J is TRBJ2-5; tentatively, D is TRBD1 (6 bases). The sequence was obtained from a human donor who had recovered from COVID-19. Sequenced input: CD4+ T cells from blood, cultured in vitro. The CDR3 DNA sequence: TGTGCAGCAGTCTGGACAGAAGAGACCCAGTACTTC. It translates to CAAVWTEETQYF.